The 10 T cell receptor beta chains below were found in one sample sequenced in a study of blood T cell repertoires in COVID-19 (dated by TCRdb to about 2020). Library prep was done by the immunoSEQ multiplex PCR assay. The clones in this table, taken by TCRdb from immuneACCESS, are in-frame only. Not every clone is retained; where verified, under half of the shortfall comes from an unresolved V gene, and the cause of the rest is unknown. The table for this sample lists just over 35,000 clones; over 75% of them were counted only once. The ten largest clones add up to 42% of the sample. Sequenced material: peripheral blood. Receptors were obtained from a human donor in a cohort sampled during active or convalescent COVID-19. The donor label of this sample is uncertain.

The chain recombines TRBV11-2 with TRBJ1-6, with a tentative D call TRBD1 (6 bases). V lost 3 bases to trimming and J lost 5 bases, with 8 bases between them. CDR1 is SGHAT, CDR2 FQNNGV, per germline. The CDR3 consists of 14 residues. The CDR3 spells CASSFSGDNSPLHF. The CDR3 coding sequence is TGTGCCAGCAGCTTTTCAGGGGATAATTCACCCCTCCACTTT.

Ten or more counts support this clone. The chain recombines TRBV14 with TRBJ2-7; 8 nucleotides agree with TRBD2. J was trimmed by 2 bases and V by 1 base; bases with no gene match: 7. Germline V gives CDR1 SGHDN, CDR2 FVKESK. The CDR3 loop spans 16 amino acids. The CDR3 sequence: CASSQAGTSGAYEQYF. In nucleotides, the CDR3 is TGTGCCAGCAGCCAAGCGGGAACTAGCGGAGCCTACGAGCAGTACTTC.

The chain carries TRBV12-1 and TRBJ2-5; no check of the table's D call, TRBD1, against the DNA was made. TRBV12-1 has pseudogene status. The CDR3 extends over 22 amino acids. CDR3 sequence reads: CASSLPTAGTEKRRALMETQYF. For the CDR3, the DNA is TGTGCCAGCAGCTTACCAACAGCCGGGACAGAGAAACGGAGGGCCCTCATGGAGACCCAGTACTTC.

The V call is TRBV2, the J call TRBJ1-1; perhaps TRBD1 as D (6 bases). V lost 1 base and J 10 bases, leaving 10 bases between the germline ends. Germline CDR1 is SNHLY and CDR2 is FYNNEI. There are 12 residues in the CDR3. The CDR3 DNA reads as TGTGCCAGCAGTGAAGAAGGGGGTCGAGCTTTCTTT. Amino acids: CASSEEGGRAFF.

This chain joins TRBV29-1 and TRBJ1-3, with 9 positions matching TRBD1. Germline lookup yields CDR1 SQVTM and CDR2 ANQGSEA. CDR3 length equals 18 residues. V dropped 5 bases and J dropped 0; count of bases not matched to a gene: 14. CDR3 sequence (DNA): TGCAGCGTTTCTCCAGGACAGGGGTTCTCCCGCTCTGGAAACACCATATATTTT. This codes for CSVSPGQGFSRSGNTIYF.

In this sample, this clone turned up a few times. V is TRBV7-3 and J is TRBJ2-2; D gene unclear. Germline V gene lookup returns CDR1 SGHTA and CDR2 FQGTGA. V lost 2 bases, J lost 4 bases, and 11 bases lay in between. The CDR3 consists of 15 residues. The CDR3 nucleotides read TGTGCCAGCAGCTTACGCGGTCGCGGCACCGGGGAGCTGTTTTTT. Translation: CASSLRGRGTGELFF.

The chain carries TRBV7-2 and TRBJ2-3; possible D gene TRBD1, 6 bases. The CDR3 sequence is 15 residues long. Trimming cost V 4 bases and J 2 bases, with 13 bases left between them. Germline V lookup: CDR1 SGHTA, CDR2 FQGNSA. The CDR3 DNA reads TGTGCCAGCAGCTCGGACAGAAGGGTCACAGATACGCAGTATTTT. Its translation: CASSSDRRVTDTQYF.

The V call is TRBV4-2, the J call TRBJ2-1; 10 nucleotides agree with TRBD2. V lost 3 bases, J lost 8 bases, and 16 bases stayed unmatched. Germline loops: CDR1 LGHNA, CDR2 YNFKEQ. This CDR3 is built from 18 residues. In nucleotides, the CDR3 is TGTGCCAGCAGCCAGGCCGGGCTAGCGGGAGCTTTGGGCGATGAGCAGTTCTTC. Translation gives CASSQAGLAGALGDEQFF.

The chain links TRBV4-1 to TRBJ2-1; 8 bases align to TRBD2. After removal of 4 bases from V and 0 bases from J, the junction contained 5 bases not matched to a gene. Per the germline V gene, CDR1 is MGHRA and CDR2 is YSYEKL. The CDR3 covers 16 residues. In DNA form, the CDR3 reads TGCGCCAGCAGCCCACCGACTAGCGCCTCCTACAATGAGCAGTTCTTC. Translation: CASSPPTSASYNEQFF.

The chain carries TRBV30 and TRBJ1-1, with 9 bases that match TRBD1. The CDR3 extends over 15 amino acids. Germline CDR1 GTSNPN, CDR2 SVGIG (reference sequence). V lost 3 bases, J lost 7 bases, and 12 bases stayed unmatched. CDR3 sequence: CAWRGAGTGLGEAFF. CDR3 bases: TGTGCCTGGAGGGGGGCCGGGACAGGGTTAGGTGAAGCTTTCTTT.